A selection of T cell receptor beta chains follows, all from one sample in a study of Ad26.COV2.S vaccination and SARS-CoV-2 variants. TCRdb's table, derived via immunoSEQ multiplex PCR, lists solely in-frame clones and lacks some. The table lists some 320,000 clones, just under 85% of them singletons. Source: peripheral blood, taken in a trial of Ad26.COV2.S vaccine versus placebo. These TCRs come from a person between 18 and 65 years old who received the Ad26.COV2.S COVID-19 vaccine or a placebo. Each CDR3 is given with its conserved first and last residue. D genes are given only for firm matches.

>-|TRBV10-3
CAISESGYTGELFF
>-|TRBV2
CASSEYGARETQYF
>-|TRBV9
CASSGNTIYF
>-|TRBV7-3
CASSLGGVGGELFF
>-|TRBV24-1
CATSYPDRGGGYGYTF
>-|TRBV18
CASSPGRLRNTEAFF
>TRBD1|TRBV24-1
CATSDTDRGPGEQYF
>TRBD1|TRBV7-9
CASSLGTGGLNTEAFF
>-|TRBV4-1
CASSQDANFQETQYF
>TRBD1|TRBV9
CASSVAGQAGELFF
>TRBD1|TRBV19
CASSAGQGAIEQYF
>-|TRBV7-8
CASSTGYRAHTQYF
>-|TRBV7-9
CASSGGNQPQHF
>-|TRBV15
CATSRDRDQETQYF
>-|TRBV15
CATSRDPGAASNYGYTF
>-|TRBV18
CASSLLPGGQRDFNEKLFF
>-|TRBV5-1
CASTRIRSTDTQYF
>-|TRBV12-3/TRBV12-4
CCSRGASYNEQFF
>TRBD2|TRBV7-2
CASSLVAGGADIQYF
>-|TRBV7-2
CASSLAIGAGDGYTF
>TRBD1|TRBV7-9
CASSQTTGAGNTIYF
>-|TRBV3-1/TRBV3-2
CASSLSGTEAFF
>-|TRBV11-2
CASSLVLAEVQETQYF
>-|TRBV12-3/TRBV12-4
CASSLGREQFF
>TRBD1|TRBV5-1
CASSSGTAYNSPLHF
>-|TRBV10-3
CAISERNYEQYF
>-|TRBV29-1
CSVDPQGLGELFF
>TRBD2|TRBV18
CASSSGRGGMSEQYF
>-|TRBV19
CASSIRAAGGYTF
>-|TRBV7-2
CASSYMGAEAEKLFF
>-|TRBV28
CASSRGVGEQYF
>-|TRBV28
CASSNGPRRGANVLTF
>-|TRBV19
CASSIQGNTEAFF
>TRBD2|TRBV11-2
CASSLGLAGGTDTQYF
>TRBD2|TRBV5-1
CASSPGLAGDTQYF
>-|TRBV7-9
CASSLRGRRINEKLFF
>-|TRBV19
CAKSSGNTIYF
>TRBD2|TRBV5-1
CASSPSGGRTDTQYF
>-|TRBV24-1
CATSINGAPNEQFF
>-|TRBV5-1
CASSGHLSNYGYTF
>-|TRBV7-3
CASSLTPGPYEQYF
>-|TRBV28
CASSSTGSGANVLTF
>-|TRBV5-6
CASSRLSPNYGYTF
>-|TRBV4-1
CASSQDQVGRGYGYTF
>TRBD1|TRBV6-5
CASSDRGGRGTEAFF
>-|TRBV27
CASSSRATNTEAFF
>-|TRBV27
CASSLSDSNQPQHF
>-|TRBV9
CASSVLAGDTEAFF
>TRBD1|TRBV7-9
CASSPTPTGLGTYEQYF
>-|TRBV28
CASSLYPGLKNSPLHF